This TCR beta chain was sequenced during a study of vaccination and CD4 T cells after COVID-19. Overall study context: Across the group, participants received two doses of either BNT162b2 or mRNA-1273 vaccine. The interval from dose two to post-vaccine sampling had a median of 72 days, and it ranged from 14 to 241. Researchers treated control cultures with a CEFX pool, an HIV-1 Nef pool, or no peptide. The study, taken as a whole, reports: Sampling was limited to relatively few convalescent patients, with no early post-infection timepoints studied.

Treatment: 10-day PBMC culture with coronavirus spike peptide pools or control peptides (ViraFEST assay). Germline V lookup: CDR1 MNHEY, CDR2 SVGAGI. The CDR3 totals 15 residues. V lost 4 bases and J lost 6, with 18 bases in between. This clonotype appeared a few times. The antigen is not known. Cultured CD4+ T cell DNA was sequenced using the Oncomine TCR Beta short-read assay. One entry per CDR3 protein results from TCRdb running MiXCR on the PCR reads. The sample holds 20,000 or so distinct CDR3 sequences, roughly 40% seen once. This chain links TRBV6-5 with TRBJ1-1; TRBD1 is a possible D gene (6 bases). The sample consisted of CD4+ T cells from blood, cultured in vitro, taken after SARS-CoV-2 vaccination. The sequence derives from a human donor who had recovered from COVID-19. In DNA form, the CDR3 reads TGTGCCAGCAGTTCCATGACAGGACCGGGTGCTGAAGCTTTCTTT. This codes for CASSSMTGPGAEAFF.